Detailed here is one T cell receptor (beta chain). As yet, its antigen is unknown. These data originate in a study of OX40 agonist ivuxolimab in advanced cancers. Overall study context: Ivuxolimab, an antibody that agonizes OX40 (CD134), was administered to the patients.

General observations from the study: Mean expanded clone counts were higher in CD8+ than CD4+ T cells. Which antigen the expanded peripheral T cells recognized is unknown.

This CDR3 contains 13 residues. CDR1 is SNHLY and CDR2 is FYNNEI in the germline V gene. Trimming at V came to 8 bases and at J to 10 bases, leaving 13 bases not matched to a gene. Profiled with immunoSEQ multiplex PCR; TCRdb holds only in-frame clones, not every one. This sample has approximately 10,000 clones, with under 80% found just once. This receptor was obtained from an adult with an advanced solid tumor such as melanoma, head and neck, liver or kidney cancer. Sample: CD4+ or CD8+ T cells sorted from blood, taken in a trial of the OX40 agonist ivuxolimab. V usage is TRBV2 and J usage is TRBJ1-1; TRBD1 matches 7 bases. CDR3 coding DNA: TGTGCCAGCCCGGCTAGTAGGGGGCCTGTAGCTTTCTTT. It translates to CASPASRGPVAFF.